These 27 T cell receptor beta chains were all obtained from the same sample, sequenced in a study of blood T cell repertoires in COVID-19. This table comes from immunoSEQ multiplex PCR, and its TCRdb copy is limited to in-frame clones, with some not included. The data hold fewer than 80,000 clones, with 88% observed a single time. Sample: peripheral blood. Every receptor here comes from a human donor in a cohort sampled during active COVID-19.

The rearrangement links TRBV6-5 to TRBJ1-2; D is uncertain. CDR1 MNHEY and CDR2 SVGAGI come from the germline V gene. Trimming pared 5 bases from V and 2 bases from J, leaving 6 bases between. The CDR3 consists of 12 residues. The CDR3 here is CASSKQNYGYTF. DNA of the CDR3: TGTGCCAGCAGTAAACAGAACTATGGCTACACCTTC.

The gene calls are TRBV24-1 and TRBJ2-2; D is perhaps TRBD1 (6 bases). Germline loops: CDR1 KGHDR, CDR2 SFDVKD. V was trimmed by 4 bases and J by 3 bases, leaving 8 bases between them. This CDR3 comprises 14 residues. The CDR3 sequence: CATSETGHTGELFF. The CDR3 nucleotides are TGTGCCACCAGTGAAACAGGGCACACCGGGGAGCTGTTTTTT.

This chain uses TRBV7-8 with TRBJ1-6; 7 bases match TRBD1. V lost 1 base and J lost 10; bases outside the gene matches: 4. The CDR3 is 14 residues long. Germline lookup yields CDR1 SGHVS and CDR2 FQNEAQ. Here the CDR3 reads CASSLGQGGSPLHF. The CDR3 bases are TGTGCCAGCAGCTTAGGACAGGGTGGATCACCCCTCCACTTT.

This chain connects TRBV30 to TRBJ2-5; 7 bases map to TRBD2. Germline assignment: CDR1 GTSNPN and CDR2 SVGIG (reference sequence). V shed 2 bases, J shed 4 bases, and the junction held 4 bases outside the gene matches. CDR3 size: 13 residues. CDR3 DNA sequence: TGTGCCTGGAGTCGTGGACTAGGAGAGACCCAGTACTTC. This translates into CAWSRGLGETQYF. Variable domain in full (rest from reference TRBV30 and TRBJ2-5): SQTIHQWPATLVQPVGSPLSLECTVEGTSNPNLYWYRQAAGRGLQLLFYSVGIGQISSEVPQNLSASRPQDRQFILSSKKLLLSDSGFYLCAWSRGLGETQYFGPGTRLLVL.

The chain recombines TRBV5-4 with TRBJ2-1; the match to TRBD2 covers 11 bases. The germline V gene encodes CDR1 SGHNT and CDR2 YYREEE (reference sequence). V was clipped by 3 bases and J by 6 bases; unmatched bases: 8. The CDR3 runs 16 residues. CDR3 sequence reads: CASSSETSGTANEQFF. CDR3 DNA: TGTGCCAGCAGCTCGGAGACTAGCGGGACTGCCAATGAGCAGTTCTTC. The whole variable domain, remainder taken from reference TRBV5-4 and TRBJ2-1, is ETGVTQSPTHLIKTRGQQVTLRCSSQSGHNTVSWYQQALGQGPQFIFQYYREEENGRGNFPPRFSGLQFPNYSSELNVNALELDDSALYLCASSSETSGTANEQFFGPGTRLTVL.

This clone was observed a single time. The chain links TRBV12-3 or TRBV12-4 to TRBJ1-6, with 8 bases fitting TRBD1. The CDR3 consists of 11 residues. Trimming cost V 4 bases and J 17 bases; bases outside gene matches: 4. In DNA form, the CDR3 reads TGTGCCAGCAGTTCCGGACAGGGCGTCCACTTT. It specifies CASSSGQGVHF.

CDR3 DNA: TGTGCCAGCAGCGTAGGACTAGCGTACTACAATGAGCAGTTCTTC. Translated: CASSVGLAYYNEQFF. This chain joins TRBV7-2 and TRBJ2-1; 9 nucleotides align to TRBD2. The germline CDR1 and CDR2 sequences are SGHTA and FQGNSA. The CDR3 totals 15 residues. Unmatched junction bases numbered 5, after V lost 5 bases and J lost 3 bases.

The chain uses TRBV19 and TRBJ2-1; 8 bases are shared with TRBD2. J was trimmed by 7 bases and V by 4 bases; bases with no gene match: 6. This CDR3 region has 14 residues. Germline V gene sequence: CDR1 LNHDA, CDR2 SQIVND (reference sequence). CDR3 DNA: TGTGCCAGTAGTACCTTTAGCGGGGCGAATGAGCAGTTCTTC. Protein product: CASSTFSGANEQFF. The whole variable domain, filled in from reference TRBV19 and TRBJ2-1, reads DGGITQSPKYLFRKEGQNVTLSCEQNLNHDAMYWYRQDPGQGLRLIYYSQIVNDFQKGDIAEGYSVSREKKESFPLTVTSAQKNPTAFYLCASSTFSGANEQFFGPGTRLTVL.

Here the CDR3 reads CASSEGQGLYGYTF. In DNA, the CDR3 is TGTGCCAGCAGCGAAGGACAGGGGCTCTATGGCTACACCTTC. The chain carries TRBV9 and TRBJ1-2, with 9 nucleotides matching TRBD1. J lost 4 bases, V lost 3 bases, and 4 bases had no gene match. Germline V CDR1 and CDR2: SGDLS, YYNGEE. This CDR3 has 14 residues.

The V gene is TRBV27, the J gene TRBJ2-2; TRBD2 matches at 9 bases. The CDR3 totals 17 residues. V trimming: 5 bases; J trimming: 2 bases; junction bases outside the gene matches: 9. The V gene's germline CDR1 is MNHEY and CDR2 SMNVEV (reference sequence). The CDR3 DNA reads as TGTGCCAGCAGTACCCCCTCTAGCGGGATTAACACCGGGGAGCTGTTTTTT. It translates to CASSTPSSGINTGELFF.

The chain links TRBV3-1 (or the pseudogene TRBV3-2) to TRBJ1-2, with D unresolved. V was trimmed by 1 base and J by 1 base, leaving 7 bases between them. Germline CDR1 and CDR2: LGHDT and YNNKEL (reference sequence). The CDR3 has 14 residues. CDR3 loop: CASSQGPGNYGYTF. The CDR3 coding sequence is TGTGCCAGCAGCCAAGGTCCGGGTAACTATGGCTACACCTTC.

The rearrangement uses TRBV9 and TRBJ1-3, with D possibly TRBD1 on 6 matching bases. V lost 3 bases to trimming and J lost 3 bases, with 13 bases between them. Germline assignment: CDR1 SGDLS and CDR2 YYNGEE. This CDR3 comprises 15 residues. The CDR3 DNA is TGTGCCAGCAGCGCTGGGGGGGCGGGTGGAAACACCATATATTTT. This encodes CASSAGGAGGNTIYF.

CDR3 sequence (DNA): TGTGCCAGCAGCTTGGGACAGAACACTGAAGCTTTCTTT. It translates to CASSLGQNTEAFF. This chain uses TRBV9 with TRBJ1-1; D may be TRBD1 (6 bases). CDR1 and CDR2 from the germline V gene are SGDLS and YYNGEE. CDR3 length: 13 residues. The V end lost 4 bases, the J end lost 1 base, and 8 bases lay between the germline ends.

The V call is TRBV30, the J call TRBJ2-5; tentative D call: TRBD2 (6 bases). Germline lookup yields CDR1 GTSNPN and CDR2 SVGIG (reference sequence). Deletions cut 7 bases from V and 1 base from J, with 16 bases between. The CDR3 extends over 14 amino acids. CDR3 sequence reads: CASQLTTSQETQYF. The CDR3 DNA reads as TGTGCCTCTCAACTCACGACTAGCCAAGAGACCCAGTACTTC.

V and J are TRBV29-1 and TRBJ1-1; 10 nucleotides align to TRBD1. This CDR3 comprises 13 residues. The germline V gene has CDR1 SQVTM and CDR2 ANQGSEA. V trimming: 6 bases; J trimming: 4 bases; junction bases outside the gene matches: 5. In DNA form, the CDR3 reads TGCAGCGTGATGGACAGGGGGTTCACTGAAGCTTTCTTT. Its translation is CSVMDRGFTEAFF.

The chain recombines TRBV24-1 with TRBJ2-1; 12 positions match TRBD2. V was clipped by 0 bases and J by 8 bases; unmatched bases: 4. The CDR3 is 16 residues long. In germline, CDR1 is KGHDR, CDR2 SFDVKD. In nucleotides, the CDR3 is TGTGCCACCAGTGATTTGCGGACTAGCGGGATGGATGAGCAGTTCTTC. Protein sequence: CATSDLRTSGMDEQFF.

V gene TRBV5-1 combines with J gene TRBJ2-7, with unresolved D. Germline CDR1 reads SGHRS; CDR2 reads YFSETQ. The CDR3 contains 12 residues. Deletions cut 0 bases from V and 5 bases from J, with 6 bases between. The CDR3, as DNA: TGCGCCAGCAGCTTGGGTCCCAACGAGCAGTACTTC. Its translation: CASSLGPNEQYF.

CDR3 sequence (DNA): TGTGCCAGCAACCTACTAGCGGGAGCTGGGGATACGCAGTATTTT. Residues: CASNLLAGAGDTQYF. The V gene is TRBV6-5, the J gene TRBJ2-3; the match to TRBD2 covers 11 bases. Germline values: CDR1 MNHEY, CDR2 SVGAGI. This CDR3 contains 15 residues. Losses at the gene ends were 7 bases for V and 6 bases for J; bases not matched to a gene: 9.

The CDR3 region has the DNA TGTGCCAGCAGCTTATCGGGTCCTGAAGCTTTCTTT. It is translated as CASSLSGPEAFF. The V gene is TRBV7-9, the J gene TRBJ1-1; D uncertain. The CDR3 extends over 12 amino acids. Per the germline V gene, CDR1 is SEHNR and CDR2 is FQNEAQ (reference sequence). V was shortened by 2 bases and J by 6 bases, with 7 bases between the two germline ends.

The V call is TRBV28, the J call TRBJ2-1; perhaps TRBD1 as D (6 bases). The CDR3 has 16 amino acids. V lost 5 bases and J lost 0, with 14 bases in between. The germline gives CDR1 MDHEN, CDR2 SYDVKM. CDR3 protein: CASSPQTGSSYNEQFF. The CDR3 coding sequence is TGTGCCAGCAGTCCCCAGACAGGCAGCTCCTACAATGAGCAGTTCTTC.

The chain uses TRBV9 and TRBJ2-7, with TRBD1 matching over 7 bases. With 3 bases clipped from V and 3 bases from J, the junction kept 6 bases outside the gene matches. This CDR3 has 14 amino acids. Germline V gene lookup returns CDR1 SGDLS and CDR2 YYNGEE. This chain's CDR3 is CASSEVGQNYEQYF. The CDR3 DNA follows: TGTGCCAGCAGCGAAGTGGGACAGAACTACGAGCAGTACTTC.

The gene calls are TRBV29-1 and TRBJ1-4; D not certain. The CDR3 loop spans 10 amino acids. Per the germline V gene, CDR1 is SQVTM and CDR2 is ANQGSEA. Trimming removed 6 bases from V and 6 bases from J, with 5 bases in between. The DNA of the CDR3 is TGCAGCGTAGCCGATGAAAAACTGTTTTTT. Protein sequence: CSVADEKLFF.

The CDR3 loop is CASSSNGQGIYEQYF. CDR3 nucleotide sequence: TGTGCCAGCAGTTCAAACGGACAGGGGATCTACGAGCAGTACTTC. This chain connects TRBV6-5 to TRBJ2-7; 9 bases map to TRBD1. CDR3 length: 15 residues. J gave up 3 bases and V 4 bases, and 7 bases lay outside the gene matches. The V gene's germline CDR1 is MNHEY and CDR2 SVGAGI.

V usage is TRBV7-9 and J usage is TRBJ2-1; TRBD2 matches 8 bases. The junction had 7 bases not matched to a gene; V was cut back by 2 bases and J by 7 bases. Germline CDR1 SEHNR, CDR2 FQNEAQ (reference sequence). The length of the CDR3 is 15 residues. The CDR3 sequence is CASSLKAGASNEQFF. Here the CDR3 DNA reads TGTGCCAGCAGCTTAAAAGCGGGGGCGTCGAATGAGCAGTTCTTC.

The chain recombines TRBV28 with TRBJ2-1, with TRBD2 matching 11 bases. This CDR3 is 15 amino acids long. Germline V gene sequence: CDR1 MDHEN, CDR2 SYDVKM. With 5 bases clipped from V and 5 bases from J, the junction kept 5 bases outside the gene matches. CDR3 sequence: CASSAGGLADNEQFF. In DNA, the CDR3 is TGTGCCAGCAGTGCAGGGGGACTAGCGGACAATGAGCAGTTCTTC. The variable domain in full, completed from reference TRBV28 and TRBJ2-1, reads DVKVTQSSRYLVKRTGEKVFLECVQDMDHENMFWYRQDPGLGLRLIYFSYDVKMKEKGDIPEGYSVSREKKERFSLILESASTNQTSMYLCASSAGGLADNEQFFGPGTRLTVL.

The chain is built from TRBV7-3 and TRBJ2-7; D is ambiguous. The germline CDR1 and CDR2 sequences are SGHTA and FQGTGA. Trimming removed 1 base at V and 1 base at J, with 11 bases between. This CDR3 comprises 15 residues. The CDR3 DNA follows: TGTGCCAGCAGCTTAAATCCAGGCAGGTCCTACGAGCAGTACTTC. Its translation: CASSLNPGRSYEQYF.

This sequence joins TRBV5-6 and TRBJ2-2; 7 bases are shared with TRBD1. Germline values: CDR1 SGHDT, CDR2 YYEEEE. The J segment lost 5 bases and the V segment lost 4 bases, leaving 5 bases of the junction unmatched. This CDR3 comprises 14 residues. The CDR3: CASSMQTGTGELFF. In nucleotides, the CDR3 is TGTGCCAGCAGCATGCAGACAGGGACCGGGGAGCTGTTTTTT.